The present entry profiles one TCR beta chain with its context. As yet, its antigen is unknown. PCR used 60 Vbeta primers and 13 Jbeta primers. Profiled with immunoSEQ multiplex PCR; TCRdb holds only in-frame clones, not every one. The sample lists approximately 110,000 clones, 65% to 85% occurring once. This specimen belongs to a study of cytomegalovirus exposure and HLA in healthy donors. Study-wide findings and caveats: Later findings reportedly placed an Asian-associated ancestry cluster below the roughly 690-donor mean for N-insertions. Later analysis suggested most CMV-associated TCR beta chains were HLA-restricted. As a later analysis showed, a missense DCLRE1C variant was linked to trimming of TCR beta V- and J-genes.

Likely unrecorded immune exposures existed in these nominally healthy donors. With 6 bases removed from V and 4 bases from J, the gap between germline ends came to 15 bases. The germline V gene encodes CDR1 MNHEY and CDR2 SMNVEV (reference sequence). The length of the CDR3 is 14 residues. This receptor was identified in a man aged 50 or older in good health and CMV-seronegative. The chain recombines TRBV27 with TRBJ1-2; possible D gene TRBD1, 5 bases. What was sequenced was PBMCs. Here the CDR3 reads CASRNSRETYGYTF. DNA for the CDR3: TGTGCCAGCAGGAACTCCAGGGAAACCTATGGCTACACCTTC.